The TCR beta chain under discussion was sequenced for a study of blood T cell repertoires in COVID-19 (dated by TCRdb to the early 2020s). Study-level background: Samples from collaborators originated in the United States, Italy and Spain and spanned both the acute and convalescent phases of COVID-19. The material from the prospective study consisted of cDNA or gDNA derived from T cells, B-cell-depleted T cells, or PBMCs. A freely available public database, intended as a resource for researchers studying the immune response to SARS-CoV-2, is where the repertoires were released. Sample metadata almost always included a de-identified subject ID, COVID-19 status, age in years and sex. The samples were drawn from two sources: the first 160 participants of the ongoing ImmuneRACE study, and some 1,300 subjects contributed by 6 global collaborators. Where available, HLA class I and class II types were taken from metadata supplied by the sample provider and were not determined by assay-based typing. Deeply sampled blood TCRbeta repertoires from subjects exposed to, actively infected with, or recovered from COVID-19 were included in the dataset.

TCRbeta CDR3 regions were amplified from genomic DNA using the immunoSEQ Assay, a bias-controlled multiplex PCR. As for how the authors treated the data: The number of nucleated cells in each sample was estimated by amplification of reference gene primers within the assay. Sequence reads were collapsed and filtered to measure the absolute abundance of every unique TCRbeta CDR3 rearrangement. For each sample, productive Simpson clonality was calculated as the square root of Simpson's diversity index over productive rearrangements. TCRdb's version of the immuneACCESS table is confined to in-frame rearrangements and falls short of the full clone set. An unresolved V gene accounts for under half of the shortfall where checked; the remainder is of unknown origin. V, J and clone size derive from that table, while D and trimming were established from the DNA sequence. This sample comprises tens of thousands of clones, around 90% of them detected only once. About 1.5% of the sample comes from the top ten.

Based on the germline V gene (reference sequence), the CDR1 and CDR2 sequences are SGHNT and YYREEE. Including cysteine and phenylalanine, the CDR3 has 14 amino acids. The entry retains the CDR3 DNA only, 42 bases that are in frame from base 1. V gives up 4 bases and J gives up 3 bases, and the segment between their germline ends measures 11 bases. What the research found in general, with its limitations: The quantity of clinical and demographic metadata differed by source and by participant and was supplied without curation.

With respect to this clone: The specificity of this receptor is unknown. Base qualities are not recorded, but no much larger clone differs from it by a single base.

Whole blood was collected in K2EDTA tubes by collaborating institutions according to the institutions' own protocols. For TCRbeta analysis, collaborators shipped samples in one of three forms: frozen whole blood, isolated PBMCs, or DNA extracted from either of those sample types. This clonotype originated in a human donor with active COVID-19. The donor label of this sample is uncertain. The chain is encoded by TRBV5-4 joined to TRBJ1-3; 6 matching bases give a weak D call of TRBD1. Sequencing was performed on peripheral blood. Here is the DNA: TGTGCCAGCAGCCTGTGGACAGATGGAAACACCATATATTTT. Translated, this is CASSLWTDGNTIYF.